The T cell receptor beta chain described here comes from a study of T cell responses to AZD1222 COVID-19 vaccine. Broader study findings: Among those given AZD1222, only 5 to 7 were seropositive at baseline. Females made up more of the donors, who were largely white British, and clonal diversity may have come out too low. Following two doses of AZD1222, Spike-specific TCR breadth and depth rose.

The assay was immunoSEQ multiplex PCR, and TCRdb's table has in-frame clones only and misses some. The sample carries about 140,000 clones, 80% to 95% recorded once. Germline values: CDR1 MDHEN, CDR2 SYDVKM. The CDR3 consists of 15 residues. The V and J ends lost 4 bases and 6 bases respectively, with 19 bases between them. Comments on this clone: As yet, its antigen is unknown.

The TCR originated in an adult in good health. This sequence joins TRBV28 and TRBJ2-7; possibly TRBD1 for D (6 bases). The sample here was peripheral blood, taken on day 0 of AZD1222 vaccination. The CDR3 reads CASSSSGQLLGEQYF. The CDR3, as DNA: TGTGCCAGCAGTTCTTCCGGACAGCTCCTAGGCGAGCAGTACTTC.